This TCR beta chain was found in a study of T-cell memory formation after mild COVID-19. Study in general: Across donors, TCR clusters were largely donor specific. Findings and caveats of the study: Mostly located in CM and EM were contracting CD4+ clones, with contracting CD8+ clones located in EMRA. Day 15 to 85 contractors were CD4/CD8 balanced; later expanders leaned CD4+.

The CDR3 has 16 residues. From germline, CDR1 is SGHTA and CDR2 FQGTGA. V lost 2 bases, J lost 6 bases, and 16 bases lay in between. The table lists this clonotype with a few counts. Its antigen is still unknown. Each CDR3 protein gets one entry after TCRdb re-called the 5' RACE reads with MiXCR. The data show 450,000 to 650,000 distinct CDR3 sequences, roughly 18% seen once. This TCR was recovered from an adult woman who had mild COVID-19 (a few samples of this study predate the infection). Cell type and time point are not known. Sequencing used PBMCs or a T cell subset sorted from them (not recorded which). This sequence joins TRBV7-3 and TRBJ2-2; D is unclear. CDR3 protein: CASSLDTSMLAGELFF. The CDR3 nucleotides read TGTGCCAGCAGCTTAGATACGTCCATGTTGGCCGGGGAGCTGTTTTTT.